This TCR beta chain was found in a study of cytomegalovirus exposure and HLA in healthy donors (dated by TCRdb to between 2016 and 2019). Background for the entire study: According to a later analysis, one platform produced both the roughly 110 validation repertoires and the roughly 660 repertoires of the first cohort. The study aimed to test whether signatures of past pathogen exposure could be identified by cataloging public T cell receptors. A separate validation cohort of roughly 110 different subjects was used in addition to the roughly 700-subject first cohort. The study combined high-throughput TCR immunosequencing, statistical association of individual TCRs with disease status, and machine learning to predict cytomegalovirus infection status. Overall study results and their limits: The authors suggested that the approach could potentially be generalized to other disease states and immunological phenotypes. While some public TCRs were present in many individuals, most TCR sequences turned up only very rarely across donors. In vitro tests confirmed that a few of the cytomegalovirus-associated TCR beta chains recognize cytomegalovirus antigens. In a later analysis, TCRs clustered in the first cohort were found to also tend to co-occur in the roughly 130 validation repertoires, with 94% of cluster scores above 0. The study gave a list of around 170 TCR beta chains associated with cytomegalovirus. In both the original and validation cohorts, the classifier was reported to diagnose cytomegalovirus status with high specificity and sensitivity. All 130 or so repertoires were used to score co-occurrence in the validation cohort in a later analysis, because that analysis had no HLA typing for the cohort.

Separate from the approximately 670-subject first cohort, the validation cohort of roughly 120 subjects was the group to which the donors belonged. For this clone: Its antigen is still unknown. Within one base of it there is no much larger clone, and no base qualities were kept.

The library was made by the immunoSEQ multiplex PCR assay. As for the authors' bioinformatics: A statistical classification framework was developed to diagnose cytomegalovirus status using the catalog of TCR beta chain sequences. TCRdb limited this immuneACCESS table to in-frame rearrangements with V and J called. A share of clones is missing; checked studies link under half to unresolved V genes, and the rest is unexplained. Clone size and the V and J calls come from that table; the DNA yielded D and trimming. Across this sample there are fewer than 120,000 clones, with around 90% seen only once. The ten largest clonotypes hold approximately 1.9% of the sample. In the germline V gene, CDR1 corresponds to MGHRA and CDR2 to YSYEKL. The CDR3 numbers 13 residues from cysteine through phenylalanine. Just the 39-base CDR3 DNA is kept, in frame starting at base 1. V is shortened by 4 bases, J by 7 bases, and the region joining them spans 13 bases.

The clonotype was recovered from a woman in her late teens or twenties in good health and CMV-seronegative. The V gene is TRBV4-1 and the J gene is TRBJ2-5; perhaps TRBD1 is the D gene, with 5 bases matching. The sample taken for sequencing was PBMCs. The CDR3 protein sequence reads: CASSPPHTGTQYF. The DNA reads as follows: TGCGCCAGCAGCCCCCCCCACACAGGGACCCAGTACTTC.